This T cell receptor beta chain was observed in a study of CD8+ T cells in alopecia areata. Study information: A 6-month off-drug phase came after tofacitinib, which had lasted 6 to 18 months. Severity of treated patients was scored by affected scalp percentage.

Germline V CDR1 and CDR2: SNHLY, FYNNEI. The CDR3 is 14 amino acids. Trimming left V 5 bases short and J 1 base short, with 8 bases between. Note on this clone: Its antigen is currently unknown.

Whole-study results and caveats: Patients shared TCRs less clearly than mice did, possibly owing to HLA.

Regarding treatment: oral pan-JAK inhibitor, 5-10 mg twice daily. It was cDNA, reverse transcribed from extracted RNA, that served as the sequencing template. This table comes from immunoSEQ multiplex PCR, and its TCRdb copy is limited to in-frame clones, with some not included. The data show 170,000 or so clones, roughly 61% seen once. The gene calls are TRBV2 and TRBJ2-2; D is perhaps TRBD1 (6 bases). The TCR comes from a human donor with alopecia areata. The starting material was CD8+ T cells sorted from blood, obtained at week 24, from a patient treated with tofacitinib. CDR3 residues: CASSRTENTGELFF. For the CDR3, the DNA is TGTGCCAGCAGTCGGACAGAGAACACCGGGGAGCTGTTTTTT.